One T cell receptor beta chain is described in this entry. Its antigen is undetermined. The data originate from a study of CD8+ T cells in alopecia areata. For the study at large: For the treated group, dosing was oral tofacitinib at 5 to 10 mg twice daily. Study-level findings and limits: The study found higher clonality in lesional than normal scalp, especially in alopecia totalis/universalis. Normal-skin resident alphabeta T cells also appear among scalp sample sequences.

In each case, RNA was isolated and then reverse transcribed into cDNA as the sequencing template. Libraries were prepared by immunoSEQ multiplex PCR; TCRdb keeps only in-frame clonotypes and omits some of them. The sample shows fewer than 200,000 clones, about 67% of them seen only once. Trimming took off 5 bases at V and 9 bases at J, with 20 bases between the two ends. CDR1 and CDR2 (germline): MNHEY, SMNVEV (reference sequence). This CDR3 has 15 amino acids. This chain connects TRBV27 to TRBJ2-1, with a possible D match to TRBD1 (7 bases). Source: CD8+ T cells sorted from blood, taken at week 0. The sequence was obtained from a human donor with alopecia areata. The CDR3 DNA is TGTGCCAGCAGTCCTCGCAGGGGGGCACAGGGTGAGCAGTTCTTC. As protein: CASSPRRGAQGEQFF.